These 14 T cell receptor beta chains originate from one sample sequenced in a study of T cells in Graves' hyperthyroidism and ophthalmopathy. RNA transcripts were the template for amplifying TCR beta CDR3 regions. First-round RT-PCR of the TCR CDR3 relied on the HTBI primer set. One entry per CDR3 protein results from TCRdb running MiXCR on the multiplex PCR reads. The data show under 450,000 distinct CDR3 sequences, roughly 12% seen once. The sequenced sample consisted of blood. These receptors came from a man younger than 45 with Graves' hyperthyroidism that later progressed to Graves' ophthalmopathy.

This clonotype appeared many times. This chain's CDR3 is CASSSSRLNTEAFF. CDR3 bases: TGTGCCAGCAGTTCTAGCAGGTTGAACACTGAAGCTTTCTTT. The chain carries TRBV27 and TRBJ1-1; D gene uncertain. The germline V gene encodes CDR1 MNHEY and CDR2 SMNVEV (reference sequence). With 4 bases removed from V and 0 bases from J, the gap between germline ends came to 9 bases. The CDR3 is made up of 14 amino acids.

The V call is TRBV7-8, the J call TRBJ1-6, with D unresolved. The CDR3 consists of 15 residues. Germline CDR1 is SGHVS and CDR2 is FQNEAQ. V was cut by 1 base and J by 2 bases, with 6 bases left in between. As DNA, the CDR3 is TGTGCCAGCAGCTTAGAAGGCACCTATAATTCACCCCTCCACTTT. The encoded protein is CASSLEGTYNSPLHF.

This clonotype was recorded many times. The chain recombines TRBV28 with TRBJ1-6; D unclear. Germline CDR1 and CDR2: MDHEN and SYDVKM. The CDR3 is 13 amino acids. Trimming took 4 bases from V and 5 from J, leaving 6 bases between them. The CDR3 loop is CASSSGNNSPLHF. CDR3 bases: TGTGCCAGCAGTTCCGGGAATAATTCACCCCTCCACTTT.

This clonotype has more than one count but fewer than ten. A junction boundary mismatches the germline segment, possibly from a read error. This rearrangement joins TRBV20-1 to TRBJ2-7, with D possibly called TRBD1 or TRBD2 (5 bases each). The CDR3 length is 13 residues. CDR1 DFQATT and CDR2 SNEGSKA come from the germline V gene (reference sequence). CDR3 DNA: TGCAGTGCTAGAGATCGAGGACGGGGCGAGCGGTACTTC. Its protein is CSARDRGRGERYF.

This clonotype was recorded many times. This chain joins TRBV6-5 and TRBJ2-2; 7 bases are shared with TRBD1. The CDR3 extends over 14 amino acids. Looked up from germline, CDR1 is MNHEY and CDR2 is SVGAGI. V shed 2 bases and J 4 bases; nucleotides not matched to a gene: 1. This CDR3 reads CASSYDRATGELFF. CDR3 sequence (DNA): TGTGCCAGCAGTTACGACAGGGCCACCGGGGAGCTGTTTTTT.

This clonotype was seen at least ten times. V and J are TRBV6-1 and TRBJ2-7; TRBD2 is a possible D gene (6 bases). This CDR3 region has 13 residues. The germline V gene encodes CDR1 MNHNS and CDR2 SASEGT. Trimming pared 5 bases from V and 3 bases from J, leaving 11 bases between. CDR3 nucleotide sequence: TGTGCCAGCAGTTTGGCGGGGATCTACGAGCAGTACTTC. This gives the protein CASSLAGIYEQYF.

In this sample, this clonotype turned up many times. V is TRBV10-3 and J is TRBJ1-1; a weak D match, TRBD1 (6 bases). CDR1 ENHRY and CDR2 SYGVKD come from the germline V gene. V was cut by 0 bases and J by 6 bases, with 11 bases left in between. This CDR3 is built from 14 residues. The CDR3 sequence: CAISESGGGSEAFF. The DNA of the CDR3 is TGTGCCATCAGTGAGTCGGGAGGGGGGTCTGAAGCTTTCTTT.

Concerning this clonotype itself: A read error is possible here, since a much larger clone lies one base away. The DNA of the CDR3 is TGTGCCAGCAGCCCCCGACAGGTTATCTCCTACGAGCAGTGCTTC. Its translation: CASSPRQVISYEQCF. The rearrangement joins TRBV3-1 to TRBJ2-7; TRBD1 might be the D (6 bases). CDR1 LGHDT and CDR2 YNNKEL come from the germline V gene (reference sequence). This CDR3 has 15 residues.

This clonotype was seen more than once but under ten times. The rearrangement links TRBV6-1 to TRBJ1-6; 7 nucleotides align to TRBD1. The germline gives CDR1 MNHNS, CDR2 SASEGT. V trimming: 7 bases; J trimming: 6 bases; junction bases outside the gene matches: 6. The CDR3 length is 14 residues. The CDR3 here is CASKPGGGNSPLHF. The CDR3, as DNA: TGTGCCAGCAAACCAGGGGGTGGTAATTCACCCCTCCACTTT.

This clonotype was detected many times. V is TRBV3-1 and J is TRBJ1-1, with D tentatively TRBD1 (6 bases). This CDR3 is 14 amino acids long. Deletions cut 4 bases from V and 6 bases from J, with 15 bases between. The germline CDR1 and CDR2 sequences are LGHDT and YNNKEL (reference sequence). The CDR3 DNA reads as TGTGCCAGCAGCCTCCGGGGGGCAGGGTCTGAAGCTTTCTTT. Amino acid sequence: CASSLRGAGSEAFF.

This clonotype came up many times. The rearrangement links TRBV24-1 to TRBJ1-2; D is unclear. The CDR3 runs 15 residues. Germline V gene lookup returns CDR1 KGHDR and CDR2 SFDVKD. V was shortened by 3 bases and J by 4 bases, with 14 bases between the two germline ends. CDR3 region: CATSDREQLLYGYTF. The CDR3 nucleotides read TGTGCCACCAGTGATAGGGAGCAGCTCCTCTATGGCTACACCTTC.

This clonotype came up many times. The rearrangement joins TRBV27 to TRBJ1-5, with no clear D. The CDR3 is 15 residues long. With 5 bases removed from V and 0 bases from J, the gap between germline ends came to 11 bases. Germline V gene lookup returns CDR1 MNHEY and CDR2 SMNVEV (reference sequence). The CDR3 nucleotides are TGTGCCAGCAGTCCCAGAGTTAATAGCAATCAGCCCCAGCATTTT. It is translated as CASSPRVNSNQPQHF.

The chain uses TRBV27 and TRBJ1-6; 7 nucleotides line up with TRBD1. CDR3 length: 14 residues. Looked up from germline, CDR1 is MNHEY and CDR2 is SMNVEV (reference sequence). The junction had 8 bases not matched to a gene; V was cut back by 6 bases and J by 9 bases. CDR3 residues: CASRTGTRGSPLHF. The CDR3 nucleotides read TGTGCCAGCAGGACAGGGACGCGTGGTTCACCCCTCCACTTT.

The rearrangement joins TRBV20-1 to TRBJ2-4; possibly TRBD1 for D (6 bases). Between the trimmed V and J ends, which lost 3 bases and 1 base, there was a span of 16 bases. Germline V gene sequence: CDR1 DFQATT, CDR2 SNEGSKA (reference sequence). There are 16 residues in the CDR3. CDR3 protein: CSARGLEGGAKNIQYF. The CDR3 bases are TGCAGTGCTAGGGGTCTCGAAGGGGGTGCCAAAAACATTCAGTACTTC.